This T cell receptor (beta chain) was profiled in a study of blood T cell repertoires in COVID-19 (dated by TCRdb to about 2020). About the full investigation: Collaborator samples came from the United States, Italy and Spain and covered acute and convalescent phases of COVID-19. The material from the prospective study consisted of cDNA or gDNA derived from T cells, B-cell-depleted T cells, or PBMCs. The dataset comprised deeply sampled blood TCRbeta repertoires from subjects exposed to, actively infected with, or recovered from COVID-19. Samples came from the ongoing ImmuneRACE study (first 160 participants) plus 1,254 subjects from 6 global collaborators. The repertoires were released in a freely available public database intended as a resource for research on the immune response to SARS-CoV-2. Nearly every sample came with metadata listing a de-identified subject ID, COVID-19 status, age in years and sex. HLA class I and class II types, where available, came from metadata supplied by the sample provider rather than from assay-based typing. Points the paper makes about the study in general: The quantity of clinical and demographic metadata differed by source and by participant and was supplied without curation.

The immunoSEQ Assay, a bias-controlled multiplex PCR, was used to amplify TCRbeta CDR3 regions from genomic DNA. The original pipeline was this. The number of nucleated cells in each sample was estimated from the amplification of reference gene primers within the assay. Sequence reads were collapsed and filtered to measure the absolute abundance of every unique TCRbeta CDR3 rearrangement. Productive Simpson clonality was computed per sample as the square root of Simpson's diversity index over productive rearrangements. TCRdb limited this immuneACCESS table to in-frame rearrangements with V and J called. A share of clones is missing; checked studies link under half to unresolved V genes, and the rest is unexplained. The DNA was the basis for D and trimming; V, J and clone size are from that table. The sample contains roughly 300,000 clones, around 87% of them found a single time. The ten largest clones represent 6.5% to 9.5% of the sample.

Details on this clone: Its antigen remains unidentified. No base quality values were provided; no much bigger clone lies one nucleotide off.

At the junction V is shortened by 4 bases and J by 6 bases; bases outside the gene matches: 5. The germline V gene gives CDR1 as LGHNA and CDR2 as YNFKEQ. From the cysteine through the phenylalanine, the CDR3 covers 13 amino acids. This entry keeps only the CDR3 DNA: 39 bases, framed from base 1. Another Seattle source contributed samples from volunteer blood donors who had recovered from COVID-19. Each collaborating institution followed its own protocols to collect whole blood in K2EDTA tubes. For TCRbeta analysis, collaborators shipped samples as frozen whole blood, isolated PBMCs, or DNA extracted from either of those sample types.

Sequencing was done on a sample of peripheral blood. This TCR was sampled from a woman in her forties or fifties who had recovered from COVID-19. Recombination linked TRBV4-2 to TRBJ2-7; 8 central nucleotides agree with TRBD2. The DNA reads TGTGCCAGCAGCCCCGGGACTAGAGTCGAGCAGTACTTC. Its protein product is CASSPGTRVEQYF.